The clone carrying this T cell receptor (beta chain) was detected many times. What it binds is not known. Germline V gives CDR1 SGHRS, CDR2 YFSETQ. The CDR3 contains 15 residues. Trimming removed 5 bases at V and 2 bases at J, with 11 bases between. These data are taken from a study of CD8 T cells in ankylosing spondylitis. General study findings and limits: Matched ankylosing spondylitis synovial fluid reportedly showed significant enrichment of disease-linked clones. Blood from ankylosing spondylitis patients appeared to carry a characteristic roughly 8-variant TCR beta motif. In peripheral blood, disease-linked CD8+ clones occurred at relatively low frequencies.

Quantitative barcoded 5'-RACE was used to prepare TCR beta libraries. MiXCR, applied by TCRdb to the 5' RACE reads, yields one record per CDR3 protein. The data contain around 490,000 distinct CDR3 sequences, about 5.4% of them singletons. The sequenced material came from blood, either unsorted or a sorted T cell fraction (not recorded which). This receptor was taken from a male donor with ankylosing spondylitis. The chain has TRBV5-1 and TRBJ2-6; D gene unclear. The CDR3 region has the DNA TGCGCCAGCAGTTCCTTATCTGCTGGGGCCAACGTCCTGACTTTC. Translating gives CASSSLSAGANVLTF.